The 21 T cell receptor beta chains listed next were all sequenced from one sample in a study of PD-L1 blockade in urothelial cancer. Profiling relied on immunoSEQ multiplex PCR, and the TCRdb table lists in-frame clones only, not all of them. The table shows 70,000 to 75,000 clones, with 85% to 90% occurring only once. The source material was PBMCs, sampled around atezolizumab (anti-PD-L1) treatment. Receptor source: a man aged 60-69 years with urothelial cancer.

Here the CDR3 reads CASSTGSGEQYF. The CDR3 DNA reads TGTGCCAGCAGCACGGGGTCTGGGGAGCAGTACTTC. This sequence joins TRBV5-5 and TRBJ2-7; D might be TRBD2 (5 bases). This CDR3 contains 12 residues. The V gene's germline CDR1 is SGHKS and CDR2 YYEKEE (reference sequence). Trimming left V 4 bases short and J 7 bases short, with 12 bases between.

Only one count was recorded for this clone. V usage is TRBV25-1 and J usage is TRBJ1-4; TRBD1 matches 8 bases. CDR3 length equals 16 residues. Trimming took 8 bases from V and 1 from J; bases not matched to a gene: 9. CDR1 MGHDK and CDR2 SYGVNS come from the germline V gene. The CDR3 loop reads CASSLDRAGTNEKLFF. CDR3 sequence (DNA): TGTGCCAGCTCCCTGGACAGGGCAGGAACTAATGAAAAACTGTTTTTT.

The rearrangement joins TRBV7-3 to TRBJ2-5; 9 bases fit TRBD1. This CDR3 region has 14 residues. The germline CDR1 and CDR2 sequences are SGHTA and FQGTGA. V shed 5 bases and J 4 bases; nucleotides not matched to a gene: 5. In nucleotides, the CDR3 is TGTGCCAGCAGCGTAGGGACAGGGAGAGAGACCCAGTACTTC. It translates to CASSVGTGRETQYF.

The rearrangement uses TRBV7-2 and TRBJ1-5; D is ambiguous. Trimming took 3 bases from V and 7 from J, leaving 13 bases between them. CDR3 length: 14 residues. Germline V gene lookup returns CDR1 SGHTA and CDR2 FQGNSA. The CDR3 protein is CASSFSSGGQPQHF. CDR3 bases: TGTGCCAGCAGCTTCTCCTCGGGCGGGCAGCCCCAGCATTTT.

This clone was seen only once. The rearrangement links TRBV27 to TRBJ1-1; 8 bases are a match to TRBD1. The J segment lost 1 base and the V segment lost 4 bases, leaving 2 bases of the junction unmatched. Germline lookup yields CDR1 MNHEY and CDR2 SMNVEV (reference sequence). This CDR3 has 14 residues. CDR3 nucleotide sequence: TGTGCCAGCAGTTACGGGACAGGGAACACTGAAGCTTTCTTT. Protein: CASSYGTGNTEAFF.

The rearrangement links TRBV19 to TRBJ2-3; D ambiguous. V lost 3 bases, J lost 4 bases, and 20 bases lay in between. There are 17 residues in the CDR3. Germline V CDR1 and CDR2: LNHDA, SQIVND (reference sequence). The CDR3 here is CASSMGFPSQPSDTQYF. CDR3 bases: TGTGCCAGTAGTATGGGCTTCCCTTCCCAGCCCTCAGATACGCAGTATTTT.

The CDR3 sequence: CASSPPGDGETQYF. For the CDR3, the DNA is TGTGCCAGCTCACCGCCCGGGGATGGGGAGACCCAGTACTTC. The chain uses TRBV18 and TRBJ2-5, with D maybe TRBD2 (5 bases). Trimming cost V 3 bases and J 5 bases, with 13 bases left between them. The CDR3 runs to 14 residues. Germline V lookup: CDR1 KGHSH, CDR2 LQKENI. Supplemented by reference TRBV18 and TRBJ2-5, the full variable domain reads NAGVMQNPRHLVRRRGQEARLRCSPMKGHSHVYWYRQLPEEGLKFMVYLQKENIIDESGMPKERFSAEFPKEGPSILRIQQVVRGDSAAYFCASSPPGDGETQYFGPGTRLLVL.

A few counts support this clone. CDR3 loop: CASSLWISGRHQGADEKLFF. The DNA of the CDR3 is TGTGCCAGCAGTTTATGGATCTCGGGGAGACATCAGGGGGCGGATGAAAAACTGTTTTTT. J is TRBJ1-4 and V is TRBV28; TRBD1 aligns across 8 bases. Trimming at V came to 0 bases and at J to 6 bases, leaving 18 bases not matched to a gene. Germline V CDR1 and CDR2: MDHEN, SYDVKM. There are 20 residues in the CDR3.

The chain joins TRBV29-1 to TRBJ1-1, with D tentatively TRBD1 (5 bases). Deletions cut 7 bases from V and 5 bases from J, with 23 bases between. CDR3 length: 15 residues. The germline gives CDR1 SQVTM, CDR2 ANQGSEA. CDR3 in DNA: TGCAGCGGGCGAATAAAAGCGGGGGTCCGGACTGAAGCTTTCTTT. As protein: CSGRIKAGVRTEAFF.

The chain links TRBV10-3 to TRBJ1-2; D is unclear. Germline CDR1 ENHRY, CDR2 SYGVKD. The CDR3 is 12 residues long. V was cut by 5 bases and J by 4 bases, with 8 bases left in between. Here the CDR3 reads CAISPNGYGYTF. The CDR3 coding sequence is TGTGCCATCAGTCCGAACGGCTATGGCTACACCTTC.

The CDR3 is CASSWWTGANEQYF. The CDR3 DNA sequence: TGCGCCAGCAGCTGGTGGACAGGGGCAAACGAGCAGTACTTC. The chain is built from TRBV5-1 and TRBJ2-7; 9 bases map to TRBD1. CDR1 and CDR2 (germline): SGHRS, YFSETQ. The V and J ends lost 3 bases and 5 bases, in that order; junction bases with no gene match: 6. CDR3 size: 14 residues. The variable domain in full, with the rest retrieved from reference TRBV5-1 and TRBJ2-7, is KAGVTQTPRYLIKTRGQQVTLSCSPISGHRSVSWYQQTPGQGLQFLFEYFSETQRNKGNFPGRFSGRQFSNSRSEMNVSTLELGDSALYLCASSWWTGANEQYFGPGTRLTVT.

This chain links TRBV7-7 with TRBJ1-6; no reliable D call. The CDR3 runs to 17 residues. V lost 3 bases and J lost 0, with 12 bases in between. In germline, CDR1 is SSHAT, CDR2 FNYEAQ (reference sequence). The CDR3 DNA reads TGTGCCAGCAGCTTTCCGACTGGGAGCTCCTATAATTCACCCCTCCACTTT. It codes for CASSFPTGSSYNSPLHF.

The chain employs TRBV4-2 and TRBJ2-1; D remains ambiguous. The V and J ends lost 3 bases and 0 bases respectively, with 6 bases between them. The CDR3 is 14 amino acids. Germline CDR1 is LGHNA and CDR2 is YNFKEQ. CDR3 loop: CASSHPGSYNEQFF. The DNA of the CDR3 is TGTGCCAGCAGCCATCCAGGCTCCTACAATGAGCAGTTCTTC.

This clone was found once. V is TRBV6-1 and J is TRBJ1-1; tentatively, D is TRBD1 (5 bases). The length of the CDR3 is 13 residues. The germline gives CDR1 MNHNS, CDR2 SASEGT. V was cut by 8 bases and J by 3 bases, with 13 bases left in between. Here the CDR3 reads CASWSGGHTEAFF. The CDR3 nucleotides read TGTGCCAGCTGGTCGGGGGGTCACACTGAAGCTTTCTTT.

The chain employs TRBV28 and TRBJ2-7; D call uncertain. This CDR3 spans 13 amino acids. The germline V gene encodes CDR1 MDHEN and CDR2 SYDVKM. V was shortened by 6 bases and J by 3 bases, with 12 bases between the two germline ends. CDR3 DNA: TGTGCCAGCAGCACTAATGGAGACTACGAGCAGTACTTC. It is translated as CASSTNGDYEQYF.

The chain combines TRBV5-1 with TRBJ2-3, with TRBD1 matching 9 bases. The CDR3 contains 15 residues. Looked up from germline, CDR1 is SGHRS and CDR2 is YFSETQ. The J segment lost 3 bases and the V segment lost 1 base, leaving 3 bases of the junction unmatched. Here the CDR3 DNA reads TGCGCCAGCAGCTTGACAGGGGGCAGTACAGATACGCAGTATTTT. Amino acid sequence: CASSLTGGSTDTQYF.

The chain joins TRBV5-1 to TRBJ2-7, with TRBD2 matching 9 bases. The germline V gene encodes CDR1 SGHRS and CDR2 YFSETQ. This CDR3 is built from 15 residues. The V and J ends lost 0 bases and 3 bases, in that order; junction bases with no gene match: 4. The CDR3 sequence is CASSLVSSGIYEQYF. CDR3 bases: TGCGCCAGCAGCTTGGTGTCTAGCGGGATCTACGAGCAGTACTTC. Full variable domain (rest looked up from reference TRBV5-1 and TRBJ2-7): KAGVTQTPRYLIKTRGQQVTLSCSPISGHRSVSWYQQTPGQGLQFLFEYFSETQRNKGNFPGRFSGRQFSNSRSEMNVSTLELGDSALYLCASSLVSSGIYEQYFGPGTRLTVT.

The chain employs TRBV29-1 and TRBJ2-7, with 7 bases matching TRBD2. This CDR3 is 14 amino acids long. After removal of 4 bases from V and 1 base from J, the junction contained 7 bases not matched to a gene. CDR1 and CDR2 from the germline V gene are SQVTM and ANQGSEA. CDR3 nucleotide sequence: TGCAGCGTTGGAGAGCCTAGCGGTTCCTACGAGCAGTACTTC. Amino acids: CSVGEPSGSYEQYF.

In nucleotides, the CDR3 is TGTGCCAGCAGCTTAGGACAGGGTAGCAATCAGCCCCAGCATTTT. This codes for CASSLGQGSNQPQHF. V is TRBV7-9 and J is TRBJ1-5, with TRBD1 matching 7 bases. The CDR3 is 15 amino acids. The J segment lost 0 bases and the V segment lost 1 base, leaving 0 bases of the junction unmatched. Germline CDR1 SEHNR, CDR2 FQNEAQ (reference sequence).

The CDR3 region is CASSTSGVGNQPQHF. CDR3 DNA sequence: TGTGCCAGTAGTACCTCAGGGGTGGGCAATCAGCCCCAGCATTTT. The rearrangement uses TRBV19 and TRBJ1-5; weak D call: TRBD1 (6 bases). The V gene's germline CDR1 is LNHDA and CDR2 SQIVND (reference sequence). The CDR3 is 15 residues long. The V end was cut by 4 bases, the J end by 2 bases, with 12 bases between.

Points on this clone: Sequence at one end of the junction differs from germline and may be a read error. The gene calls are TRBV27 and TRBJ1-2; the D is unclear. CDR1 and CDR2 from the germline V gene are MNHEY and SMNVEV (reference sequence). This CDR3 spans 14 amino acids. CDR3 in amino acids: CASSLLRDTSFLFF. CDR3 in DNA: TGTGCCAGCAGTTTACTCCGGGATACTTCGTTTCTTTTCTTC.